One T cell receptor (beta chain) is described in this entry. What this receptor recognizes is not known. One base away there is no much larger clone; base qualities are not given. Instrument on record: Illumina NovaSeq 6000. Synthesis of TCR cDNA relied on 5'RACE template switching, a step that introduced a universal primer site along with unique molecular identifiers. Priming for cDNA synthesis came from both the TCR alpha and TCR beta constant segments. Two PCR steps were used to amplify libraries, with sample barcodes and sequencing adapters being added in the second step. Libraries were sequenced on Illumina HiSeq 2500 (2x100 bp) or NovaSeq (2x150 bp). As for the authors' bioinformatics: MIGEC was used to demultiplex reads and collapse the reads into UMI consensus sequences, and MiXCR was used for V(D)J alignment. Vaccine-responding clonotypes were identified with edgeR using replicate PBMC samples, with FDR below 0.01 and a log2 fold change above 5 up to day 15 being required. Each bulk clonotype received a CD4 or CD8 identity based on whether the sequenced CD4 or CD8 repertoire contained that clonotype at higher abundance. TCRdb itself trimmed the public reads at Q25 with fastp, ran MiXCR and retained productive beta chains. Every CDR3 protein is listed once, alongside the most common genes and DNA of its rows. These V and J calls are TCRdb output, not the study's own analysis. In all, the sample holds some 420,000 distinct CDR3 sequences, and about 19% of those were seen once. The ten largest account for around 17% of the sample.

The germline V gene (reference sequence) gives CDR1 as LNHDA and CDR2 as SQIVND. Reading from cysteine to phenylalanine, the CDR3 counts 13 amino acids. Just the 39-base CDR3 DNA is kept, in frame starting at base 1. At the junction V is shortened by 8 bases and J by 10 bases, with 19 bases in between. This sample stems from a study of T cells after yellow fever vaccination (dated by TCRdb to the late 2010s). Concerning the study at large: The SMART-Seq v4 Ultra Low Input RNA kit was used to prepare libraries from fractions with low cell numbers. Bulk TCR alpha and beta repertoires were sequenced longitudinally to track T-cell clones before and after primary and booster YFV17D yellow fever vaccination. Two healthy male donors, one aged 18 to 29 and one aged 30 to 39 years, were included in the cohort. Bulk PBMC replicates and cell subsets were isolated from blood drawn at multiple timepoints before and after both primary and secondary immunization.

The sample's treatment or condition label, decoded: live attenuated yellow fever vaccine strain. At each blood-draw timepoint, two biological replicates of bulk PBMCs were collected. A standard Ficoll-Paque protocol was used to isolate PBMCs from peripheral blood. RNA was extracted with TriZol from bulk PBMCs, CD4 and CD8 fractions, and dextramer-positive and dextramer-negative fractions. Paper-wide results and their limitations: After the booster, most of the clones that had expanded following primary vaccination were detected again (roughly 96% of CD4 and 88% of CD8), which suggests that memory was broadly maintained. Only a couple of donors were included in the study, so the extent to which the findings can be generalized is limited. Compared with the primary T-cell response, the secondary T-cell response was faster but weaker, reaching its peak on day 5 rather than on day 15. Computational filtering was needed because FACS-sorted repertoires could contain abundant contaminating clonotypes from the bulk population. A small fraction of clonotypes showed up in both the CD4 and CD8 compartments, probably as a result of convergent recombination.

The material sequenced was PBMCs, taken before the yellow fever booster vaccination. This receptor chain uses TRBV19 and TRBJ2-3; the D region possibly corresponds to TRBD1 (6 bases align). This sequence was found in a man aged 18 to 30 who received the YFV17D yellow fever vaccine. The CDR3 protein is CASSGHDRIPQYF. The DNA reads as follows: TGTGCCAGTTCCGGCCACGACAGGATCCCGCAGTATTTT.